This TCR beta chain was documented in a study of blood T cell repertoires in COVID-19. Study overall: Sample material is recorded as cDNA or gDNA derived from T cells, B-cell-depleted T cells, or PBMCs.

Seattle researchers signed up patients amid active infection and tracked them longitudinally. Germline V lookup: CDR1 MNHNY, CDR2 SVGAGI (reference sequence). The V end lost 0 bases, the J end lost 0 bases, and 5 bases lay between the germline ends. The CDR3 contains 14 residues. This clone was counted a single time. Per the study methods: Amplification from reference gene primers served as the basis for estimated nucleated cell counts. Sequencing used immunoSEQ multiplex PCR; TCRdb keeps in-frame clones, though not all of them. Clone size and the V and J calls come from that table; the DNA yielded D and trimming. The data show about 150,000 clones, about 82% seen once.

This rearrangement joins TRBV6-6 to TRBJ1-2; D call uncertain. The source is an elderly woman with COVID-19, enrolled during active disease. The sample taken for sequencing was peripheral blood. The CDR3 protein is CASSYSESNYGYTF. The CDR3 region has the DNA TGTGCCAGCAGTTACTCGGAGTCTAACTATGGCTACACCTTC.